Presented here are 25 T cell receptor beta chains from one specimen sequenced in a study of cytomegalovirus exposure and HLA in healthy donors. The study ran its PCR with 60 Vbeta and 13 Jbeta primers. Libraries were prepared by immunoSEQ multiplex PCR; TCRdb keeps only in-frame clonotypes and omits some of them. The sample has 58,000 or so clones; approximately 71% are singletons. Sample: PBMCs. These receptors came from a man in his fifties in good health and CMV-seropositive.

The chain uses TRBV7-9 and TRBJ2-7; 8 bases match TRBD1. The V gene's germline CDR1 is SEHNR and CDR2 FQNEAQ (reference sequence). Trimming took 5 bases from V and 7 from J; bases not matched to a gene: 10. CDR3 size: 14 residues. The CDR3 sequence: CASSPRDRQREQYF. CDR3 DNA: TGTGCCAGCAGCCCCCGGGACAGGCAGCGAGAGCAGTACTTC.

This clone came up once. The genes are TRBV30 and TRBJ1-3; 7 positions match TRBD1. CDR1 and CDR2 (germline): GTSNPN, SVGIG (reference sequence). J lost 0 bases, V lost 0 bases, and 5 bases had no gene match. CDR3 length: 16 amino acids. CDR3 sequence: CAWSVGGSNSGNTIYF. In DNA form, the CDR3 reads TGTGCCTGGAGTGTAGGGGGCAGTAACTCTGGAAACACCATATATTTT.

This clone was seen more than once but under ten times. The chain couples TRBV7-9 to TRBJ2-3, with D perhaps TRBD2 (6 bases). Trimming cost V 3 bases and J 3 bases, with 19 bases left between them. CDR1 is SEHNR and CDR2 is FQNEAQ in the germline V gene (reference sequence). CDR3 length: 17 amino acids. This chain's CDR3 is CASSFPRVGGRTDTQYF. DNA for the CDR3: TGTGCCAGCAGCTTCCCCCGCGTGGGGGGAAGGACAGATACGCAGTATTTT.

V usage is TRBV6-6 and J usage is TRBJ1-3; perhaps TRBD1 as D (6 bases). Germline values: CDR1 MNHNY, CDR2 SVGAGI (reference sequence). V shed 2 bases and J shed 0 bases, with 11 bases lying between them. The CDR3 loop spans 16 amino acids. The CDR3 sequence: CASSYGDRFSGNTIYF. The CDR3 DNA is TGTGCCAGCAGTTACGGTGACAGGTTCTCTGGAAACACCATATATTTT.

The CDR3 sequence: CASSSNGPGEQYF. In DNA, the CDR3 is TGTGCCAGCAGTAGCAACGGACCGGGAGAGCAGTACTTC. The chain has TRBV6-5 and TRBJ2-7; weak D call: TRBD2 (5 bases). This CDR3 has 13 residues. Germline loops: CDR1 MNHEY, CDR2 SVGAGI. V gave up 5 bases and J gave up 7 bases, with 15 bases separating them.

The CDR3 region is CASSLAPGADTEAFF. The CDR3 coding sequence is TGCGCCAGCAGCTTGGCCCCAGGGGCGGACACTGAAGCTTTCTTT. The V call is TRBV5-1, the J call TRBJ1-1, with D possibly being TRBD1 (6 bases). Trimming took 0 bases from V and 3 from J, leaving 12 bases between them. Germline CDR1 reads SGHRS; CDR2 reads YFSETQ. This CDR3 has 15 amino acids.

This clone was counted once. V and J are TRBV19 and TRBJ1-6; 9 nucleotides match TRBD1. V shed 5 bases, J shed 7 bases, and the junction held 6 bases outside the gene matches. The CDR3 sequence is 15 residues long. CDR1 is LNHDA, CDR2 SQIVND, per germline (reference sequence). CDR3 DNA sequence: TGTGCCAGTAGTTCTGGGACAGGGTTAAATTCACCCCTCCACTTT. It is translated as CASSSGTGLNSPLHF.

V gene TRBV9 combines with J gene TRBJ2-1; D is possibly TRBD1 (6 bases). V lost 2 bases and J 5 bases, leaving 11 bases between the germline ends. CDR1 is SGDLS, CDR2 YYNGEE, per germline. The CDR3 runs to 14 residues. The CDR3 DNA reads as TGTGCCAGCAGCGTCGAACAGGGTAACAATGAGCAGTTCTTC. Its protein product is CASSVEQGNNEQFF.

J is TRBJ2-3 and V is TRBV5-1, with a tentative D call TRBD2 (6 bases). The V and J ends lost 0 bases and 6 bases respectively, with 8 bases between them. The CDR3 spans 13 residues. CDR1 SGHRS and CDR2 YFSETQ come from the germline V gene. The CDR3 DNA is TGCGCCAGCAGCTTGGGGCTAGCGGATACGCAGTATTTT. Residues: CASSLGLADTQYF.

The rearrangement joins TRBV5-4 to TRBJ2-5, with 8 bases fitting TRBD1. Germline CDR1 and CDR2: SGHNT and YYREEE (reference sequence). There are 14 residues in the CDR3. V trimming: 5 bases; J trimming: 3 bases; junction bases outside the gene matches: 6. The CDR3 bases are TGTGCCAGCAGACTCGCGGACAGGGAAGAGACCCAGTACTTC. Translation: CASRLADREETQYF.

The chain combines TRBV19 with TRBJ1-5; D might be TRBD1 (6 bases). This CDR3 has 16 amino acids. Trimming left V 1 base short and J 3 bases short, with 13 bases between. The V gene's germline CDR1 is LNHDA and CDR2 SQIVND (reference sequence). The CDR3, as DNA: TGTGCCAGTAGTATAGGGGGACATCGGGCCAATCAGCCCCAGCATTTT. Translated: CASSIGGHRANQPQHF.

The count of this clone is one. V is TRBV7-9 and J is TRBJ1-4; D is ambiguous. The CDR3 totals 15 residues. Germline V CDR1 and CDR2: SEHNR, FQNEAQ (reference sequence). Trimming cost V 0 bases and J 10 bases, with 15 bases left between them. The CDR3 is CASSLALEREGKLFF. As DNA, the CDR3 is TGTGCCAGCAGCTTAGCCCTGGAGAGAGAGGGAAAACTGTTTTTT.

The rearrangement uses TRBV5-5 and TRBJ1-3; D unclear. Germline assignment: CDR1 SGHKS and CDR2 YYEKEE (reference sequence). The length of the CDR3 is 15 residues. Deletions cut 0 bases from V and 0 bases from J, with 7 bases between. DNA for the CDR3: TGTGCCAGCAGCTTGGACCAGGCCTCTGGAAACACCATATATTTT. Its translation is CASSLDQASGNTIYF. The entire variable domain, with the rest obtained from reference TRBV5-5 and TRBJ1-3, is as follows: DAGVTQSPTHLIKTRGQQVTLRCSPISGHKSVSWYQQVLGQGPQFIFQYYEKEERGRGNFPDRFSARQFPNYSSELNVNALLLGDSALYLCASSLDQASGNTIYFGEGSWLTVV.

The J gene is TRBJ2-7, the V gene TRBV27; D is ambiguous. V was trimmed by 8 bases and J by 12 bases, leaving 20 bases between them. The CDR3 consists of 12 residues. Germline assignment: CDR1 MNHEY and CDR2 SMNVEV (reference sequence). The CDR3 here is CASGPNTPRLYF. CDR3 coding DNA: TGTGCCAGCGGGCCCAACACCCCCCGGTTGTACTTC.

J is TRBJ1-6 and V is TRBV6-5; 9 bases are a match to TRBD1. The CDR3 is 13 amino acids. Trimming removed 6 bases from V and 11 bases from J; junction bases left unmatched: 5. Germline V CDR1 and CDR2: MNHEY, SVGAGI. CDR3 residues: CASRRQGVTPLHF. Written as DNA, the CDR3 is TGTGCCAGCAGACGACAGGGGGTTACACCCCTCCACTTT.

V usage is TRBV10-3 and J usage is TRBJ2-1; 7 nucleotides line up with TRBD1. Per the germline V gene, CDR1 is ENHRY and CDR2 is SYGVKD. J was trimmed by 0 bases and V by 4 bases; bases with no gene match: 9. The CDR3 runs to 17 residues. CDR3 sequence: CAISAAPGQSSYNEQFF. CDR3 nucleotides: TGTGCCATCAGTGCCGCCCCGGGACAGAGCTCCTACAATGAGCAGTTCTTC.

The CDR3 DNA reads TGTGCCAGCAGCTCGACAGCCCATCGGGAGACCCAGTACTTC. Translation: CASSSTAHRETQYF. V is TRBV7-9 and J is TRBJ2-5; a weak D match, TRBD1 (5 bases). The CDR3 runs to 14 residues. V gave up 4 bases and J gave up 5 bases, with 14 bases separating them. Per germline, CDR1 SEHNR and CDR2 FQNEAQ (reference sequence).

This chain connects TRBV7-9 to TRBJ2-3; TRBD2 might be the D (7 bases). This CDR3 has 15 residues. CDR1 SEHNR and CDR2 FQNEAQ come from the germline V gene (reference sequence). With 2 bases removed from V and 6 bases from J, the gap between germline ends came to 15 bases. The CDR3 is CASSLLLGGADTQYF. CDR3 in DNA: TGTGCCAGCAGCTTATTACTAGGGGGGGCGGATACGCAGTATTTT.

The chain uses TRBV6-1 and TRBJ1-2; D gene ambiguous. V dropped 1 base and J dropped 5 bases, with 14 bases sitting between them. The CDR3 runs 15 residues. Germline values: CDR1 MNHNS, CDR2 SASEGT. The CDR3, as DNA: TGTGCCAGCAGTGAAGAGTCCAGGTACAATTATGGCTACACCTTC. This translates into CASSEESRYNYGYTF.

The chain links TRBV6-5 to TRBJ2-7; 9 bases map to TRBD1. This CDR3 has 14 residues. CDR1 and CDR2 (germline): MNHEY, SVGAGI. The V segment lost 5 bases and the J segment 1 base; nucleotides outside the gene matches: 3. CDR3 amino acids: CASSTGGASYEQYF. The CDR3 coding sequence is TGTGCCAGCAGTACAGGGGGCGCTTCCTACGAGCAGTACTTC.

The chain couples TRBV7-6 to TRBJ2-7; TRBD2 aligns across 7 bases. Trimming cost V 7 bases and J 0 bases; bases outside gene matches: 6. This CDR3 comprises 14 residues. Germline V lookup: CDR1 SGHVS, CDR2 FNYEAQ. CDR3: CASTTREGSYEQYF. DNA for the CDR3: TGTGCCAGCACCACTAGGGAGGGCTCCTACGAGCAGTACTTC.

This clone was seen just once. The rearrangement joins TRBV15 to TRBJ1-1; D gene unclear. There are 14 residues in the CDR3. V was clipped by 9 bases and J by 3 bases, with 17 bases between them. Germline-derived CDR1 and CDR2 are LNHNV and YYDKDF (reference sequence). The DNA of the CDR3 is TGTGCCACAAAGATAGGCAGCGGGGACACTGAAGCTTTCTTT. Its translation is CATKIGSGDTEAFF.

V gene TRBV6-4 combines with J gene TRBJ1-6; the D gene is possibly TRBD1 (5 bases). V lost 5 bases, J lost 7 bases, and 9 bases lay in between. CDR3 length: 13 residues. Germline V gene sequence: CDR1 MRHNA, CDR2 SNTAGT. CDR3 bases: TGTGCCAGCAGTCTCGGGGGAAATTCACCCCTCCACTTT. This sequence encodes CASSLGGNSPLHF.

The V gene is TRBV4-1, the J gene TRBJ1-2; TRBD1 is a possible D gene (5 bases). V was cut by 7 bases and J by 4 bases, with 25 bases left in between. This CDR3 contains 17 residues. Per germline, CDR1 MGHRA and CDR2 YSYEKL. The CDR3 DNA sequence: TGCGCCAGCACCCATAGGATTACCGACAGCATCTTCTATGGCTACACCTTC. It yields the protein CASTHRITDSIFYGYTF.

This sequence joins TRBV15 and TRBJ1-5; tentative D call: TRBD1 (5 bases). The germline CDR1 and CDR2 sequences are LNHNV and YYDKDF (reference sequence). The V and J ends lost 0 bases and 3 bases respectively, with 15 bases between them. This CDR3 spans 17 amino acids. CDR3 in DNA: TGTGCCACCAGCAGAGAGCTGACAGTAGCCACCAATCAGCCCCAGCATTTT. This sequence encodes CATSRELTVATNQPQHF.